One and the same sample provided the 12 T cell receptor beta chains below, sequenced in a study of MAIT cells during Salmonella Paratyphi A infection (dated by TCRdb to about 2017). Study-wide conclusions, independent of this receptor: MAIT TRBV usage was found to be oligoclonal, with TRBV20 and TRBV6 favoured, and appeared to be unchanged by infection.

Antigen specificity for these receptors is unknown. The library was made by 5' RACE. Sequencing was carried out with an Illumina MiSeq. The public sequencing data were trimmed at Q25 with fastp and processed into clonotypes with MiXCR by TCRdb, which kept only in-frame beta chains. Rows merge per CDR3 protein into single entries with the most common DNA and genes. This sample has about 640 distinct CDR3 sequences in its table, and over 25% of those were observed once. 25% to 30% of the sample comes from the top ten. This specimen's time point label, interpreted: mid-infection, around enteric fever diagnosis. MAIT cells were defined as Valpha7.2+ CD161+ T cells and were identified and sorted by flow cytometry. The sample consisted of MAIT cells from blood, taken at the middle sampling point of the challenge study. The source of these receptors is a person aged 18 to 75 who was deliberately infected with Salmonella Paratyphi A in a paratyphoid fever challenge study.

This chain links TRBV15 with TRBJ2-1; D is possibly TRBD2 (6 bases). With 0 bases removed from V and 6 bases from J, the gap between germline ends came to 12 bases. The V gene's germline CDR1 is LNHNV and CDR2 YYDKDF (reference sequence). The CDR3 runs 15 residues. In nucleotides, the CDR3 is TGTGCCACCAGCAGAGACTCAGCGGGTTCCAATGAGCAGTTCTTC. It yields the protein CATSRDSAGSNEQFF.

The genes are TRBV6-1 and TRBJ2-3, with 10 positions matching TRBD2. This CDR3 is built from 15 residues. V was clipped by 0 bases and J by 4 bases; unmatched bases: 1. CDR1 is MNHNS and CDR2 is SASEGT in the germline V gene. The CDR3 region is CASSEALAGADTQYF. CDR3 in DNA: TGTGCCAGCAGTGAAGCGCTAGCGGGAGCAGATACGCAGTATTTT.

The chain recombines TRBV29-1 with TRBJ2-7; D is undetermined. V lost 5 bases, J lost 6 bases, and 11 bases lay in between. The CDR3 length is 11 residues. Germline V lookup: CDR1 SQVTM, CDR2 ANQGSEA. The CDR3 region is CSVSQFLEQYF. The CDR3 DNA is TGCAGCGTTTCGCAGTTTCTCGAGCAGTACTTC.

This clonotype is deemed large. The chain is built from TRBV28 and TRBJ2-7; unclear D gene. V lost 2 bases and J lost 5, with 16 bases in between. This CDR3 has 15 amino acids. Germline V gene sequence: CDR1 MDHEN, CDR2 SYDVKM. CDR3 coding DNA: TGTGCCAGCAGTTTAGGAGAAGCGCTCCTAAACGAGCAGTACTTC. This translates into CASSLGEALLNEQYF.

The CDR3 bases are TGCAGTGCTTTACGGACAGGGAGCGATGAGCAGTTCTTC. It encodes CSALRTGSDEQFF. The rearrangement joins TRBV20-1 to TRBJ2-1; 8 nucleotides match TRBD1. V lost 5 bases, J lost 8 bases, and 8 bases stayed unmatched. Germline CDR1 is DFQATT and CDR2 is SNEGSKA (reference sequence). The CDR3 runs 13 residues.

Details on this clonotype: With a much larger clone just one base away, this may be a read error. V and J are TRBV20-1 and TRBJ2-7; 9 nucleotides match TRBD2. This CDR3 has 14 residues. Germline lookup yields CDR1 DFQATT and CDR2 SNEGSKA (reference sequence). CDR3 in DNA: TGCAGTGCTAGAAACCCTAGCGGGATCTACGACCAGTACTTC. Translation: CSARNPSGIYDQYF.

This clonotype is labeled medium-sized. The V call is TRBV20-1, the J call TRBJ2-7; D gene uncertain. Trimming cost V 1 base and J 7 bases, with 14 bases left between them. Germline values: CDR1 DFQATT, CDR2 SNEGSKA (reference sequence). This CDR3 has 13 residues. CDR3 DNA sequence: TGCAGTGCTAGAGGACAAGCAGATTATGAGCAGTACTTC. It yields the protein CSARGQADYEQYF.

The chain is built from TRBV7-3 and TRBJ1-1, with a weak D call TRBD1 (6 bases). The CDR3 contains 15 residues. V was shortened by 2 bases and J by 11 bases, with 21 bases between the two germline ends. Germline V gene lookup returns CDR1 SGHTA and CDR2 FQGTGA. CDR3 DNA: TGTGCCAGCAGCTTAGGGGTGACAGGTCAATTCGTGGCTTTCTTT. Amino acid sequence: CASSLGVTGQFVAFF.

This clonotype is labeled as hyperexpanded. The chain links TRBV4-2 to TRBJ2-3; TRBD2 matches at 10 bases. Losses at the gene ends were 4 bases for V and 4 bases for J; bases not matched to a gene: 5. Germline values: CDR1 LGHNA, CDR2 YNFKEQ. The CDR3 covers 15 residues. The CDR3 DNA reads TGTGCCAGCAGCCCGAAGCGGGAGGGCGCAGATACGCAGTATTTT. Encoded protein: CASSPKREGADTQYF.

This clonotype is large by share. Here the CDR3 DNA reads TGTGCCAGCAGTGACTCGAGGGAGGGTTCCTACAATGAGCAGTTCTTC. Amino acids: CASSDSREGSYNEQFF. The chain joins TRBV6-4 to TRBJ2-1, with 7 positions matching TRBD2. CDR1 is MRHNA and CDR2 is SNTAGT in the germline V gene. This CDR3 spans 16 amino acids. Trimming at V came to 0 bases and at J to 1 base, leaving 3 bases not matched to a gene.

J is TRBJ1-1 and V is TRBV20-1; 7 bases map to TRBD1. CDR3 length: 14 amino acids. V shed 0 bases and J 7 bases; nucleotides not matched to a gene: 8. From germline, CDR1 is DFQATT and CDR2 SNEGSKA (reference sequence). CDR3 sequence reads: CSARESDRAVEAFF. Written as DNA, the CDR3 is TGCAGTGCTAGAGAGTCCGACAGGGCCGTTGAAGCTTTCTTT.

By share, this clonotype ranks as large. The rearrangement links TRBV6-4 to TRBJ1-5; no firm D call. Trimming took off 5 bases at V and 1 base at J, with 6 bases between the two ends. The length of the CDR3 is 13 residues. Germline V CDR1 and CDR2: MRHNA, SNTAGT. CDR3 nucleotides: TGTGCCAGCAGTCCGGACAGCAATCAGCCCCAGCATTTT. Its translation is CASSPDSNQPQHF.